A single TCR beta chain is shown here with its context. From the RT-PCR reads, TCRdb called clonotypes with MiXCR, one entry per CDR3 protein. The table records roughly 780,000 distinct CDR3 sequences, about 18% of them present only once. V lost 0 bases, J lost 5 bases, and 10 bases lay in between. CDR3 size: 14 residues. Germline CDR1 reads SGDLS; CDR2 reads YYNGEE. The sample comes from a study of response to subunit inactivated influenza vaccine. The chain recombines TRBV9 with TRBJ2-3; D perhaps matches TRBD2 (6 bases). The TCR comes from a man aged 45-60 years who received an inactivated influenza vaccine. The sequences come from PBMCs from blood, collected more than 4 days after vaccination. In DNA, the CDR3 is TGTGCCAGCAGCGTAGCACTAGCAGGAGATACGCAGTATTTT. Amino acid sequence: CASSVALAGDTQYF.